This TCR beta chain was documented in a study of somatic mutations in cytotoxic T cells in rheumatoid arthritis. Study-wide context: The researchers flow-sorted some T-cell populations stained with V beta antibodies and got nearly 100% purity, and these included V beta1+ cells sequenced for TCRB. Whole-study findings and limits: Antigen targets of the expanded CD8+ clones remained unidentified.

This table comes from immunoSEQ multiplex PCR, and its TCRdb copy is limited to in-frame clones, with some not included. Among more than 35,000 clones listed, about 80% were seen once. Positive magnetic bead selection isolated CD4+ and CD8+ cells, and flow cytometry checked purity. CDR3 size: 14 residues. Germline V lookup: CDR1 SGHNT, CDR2 YYREEE (reference sequence). Deletions cut 4 bases from V and 4 bases from J, with 12 bases between. About this clone: Antigen specificity is unknown.

The TCR was taken from a man aged 35 to 55 in good health. The chain couples TRBV5-4 to TRBJ2-1; D gene unclear. The sequenced sample consisted of CD8+ T cells sorted from blood. The CDR3 here is CASSPLGPYNEQFF. The CDR3 DNA sequence: TGTGCCAGCAGCCCGCTTGGACCTTACAATGAGCAGTTCTTC.